This T cell receptor beta chain emerged from a study of T-cell memory formation after mild COVID-19. Study-level background: Clustering of TCRs was largely donor specific. Broader study findings: The pre-infection memory compartment contained some responding clones, suggesting cross-reactive memory joined. The main location of contracting CD4+ clones was CM and EM, and that of contracting CD8+ clones was EMRA.

Note on this clonotype: Its antigen is undetermined.

UMIs and sample barcodes were carried by the TCR alpha and TCR beta cDNA libraries that 5'RACE produced using constant-segment primers. One entry per CDR3 protein results from TCRdb running MiXCR on the 5' RACE reads. The profile covers more than 400,000 distinct CDR3 sequences, with about 20% appearing a single time and approximately 13% taken by the ten largest. The germline V gene has CDR1 SGHRS and CDR2 YFSETQ. J was trimmed by 5 bases and V by 4 bases; bases with no gene match: 7. There are 15 residues in the CDR3. The clonotype originates from an adult woman who had mild COVID-19 (a few samples of this study predate the infection). Cell type and time point are not known. The genes are TRBV5-1 and TRBJ1-4; 8 positions agree with TRBD1. The specimen was PBMCs or a T cell subset sorted from them (not recorded which). This CDR3 is CASSRGQAFNEKLFF. Written as DNA, the CDR3 is TGCGCCAGCAGCCGGGGACAGGCCTTCAATGAAAAACTGTTTTTT.